This T cell receptor beta chain was retrieved from a study of CD8+ T cells in alopecia areata. The wider study: The drug, oral tofacitinib, was given to treated patients at 5 to 10 mg twice daily. The duration of tofacitinib was 6 to 18 months, with 6 months off drug afterward. Affected scalp percentage set treated patients' severity scores.

From germline, CDR1 is SEHNR and CDR2 FQNEAQ (reference sequence). Trimming cost V 3 bases and J 5 bases, with 16 bases left between them. The CDR3 is made up of 15 amino acids. RNA was isolated and reverse transcribed to cDNA, the sequencing template. Using immunoSEQ multiplex PCR, the repertoire was profiled, and TCRdb retains in-frame clones only, with some absent. The sample shows some 180,000 clones, around 51% of them seen only once. This sample's treatment: oral pan-JAK inhibitor, 5-10 mg twice daily. Separation by sorting yielded CD4+ and CD8+ T cells from PBMCs. The source is a human donor with alopecia areata. J is TRBJ2-5 and V is TRBV7-9; D is perhaps TRBD2 (5 bases). The source was CD8+ T cells sorted from blood, collected at roughly week 53, from a patient treated with tofacitinib. CDR3 nucleotides: TGTGCCAGCAGCTTGGTGGGTTACGGGAAGGAGACCCAGTACTTC. It specifies CASSLVGYGKETQYF.